A selection of T cell receptor beta chains follows, all from one sample in a study of CD8+CD57+ T cells in acquired aplastic anemia. TCRdb re-derived calls from the reads in MiXCR, one entry per CDR3 protein. The data hold around 160,000 distinct CDR3 sequences, with roughly 43% observed a single time. Specimen: sorted CD4+, CD8+, or CD8+CD57+ T cells (not recorded which) from PBMCs. The receptors stem from a human donor with aplastic anemia. Both conserved end residues are part of each CDR3. Each record gives: clone size, D gene, J gene, V gene, CDR3 protein, CDR3 DNA. A D gene is named only where the DNA matches it firmly. Some rows mark clone size as missing; the rest say once, few, many or name a class of expanded clone.

few	NA	TRBJ1-1	TRBV28	CASSFTGGATEAFF	TGTGCCAGCAGTTTCACGGGAGGAGCCACTGAAGCTTTCTTT
many	NA	TRBJ2-2	TRBV25-1	CASSELGGDLAGELFF	TGTGCCAGCAGTGAATTAGGGGGAGATCTGGCCGGGGAGCTGTTTTTT
NA	NA	TRBJ2-3	TRBV9	CASSYDSASTDTQYF	TGTGCCAGCAGCTACGACAGTGCTAGCACAGATACGCAGTATTTT
NA	NA	TRBJ2-1	TRBV20-1	CSAREATEAQFF	TGCAGTGCTAGAGAGGCTACAGAGGCTCAGTTCTTC
once	TRBD2	TRBJ2-3	TRBV27	CASSSLTSGRAVITDTQYF	TGTGCCAGCAGTTCATTGACTAGCGGGAGGGCCGTTATCACAGATACGCAGTATTTT
many	TRBD1	TRBJ1-2	TRBV3-1	CASSDGQGEYGYTF	TGTGCCAGCAGCGATGGACAGGGAGAATATGGCTACACCTTC
NA	NA	TRBJ2-7	TRBV7-6	CASSLGGGAEQYF	TGTGCCAGCAGCTTAGGAGGGGGTGCCGAGCAGTACTTC
NA	NA	TRBJ1-2	TRBV19	CASSIGNRDNYGYTF	TGTGCCAGTAGTATAGGCAATAGGGATAACTATGGCTACACCTTC
many	TRBD1	TRBJ1-2	TRBV4-2	CASSPVQGALGDGYTF	TGTGCCAGCAGCCCGGTCCAGGGGGCGCTTGGTGATGGCTACACCTTC
NA	NA	TRBJ1-1	TRBV7-6	CASSLDSEGNTEAFF	TGTGCCAGCAGCTTAGATTCAGAGGGGAACACTGAAGCTTTCTTT
NA	TRBD2	TRBJ2-1	TRBV14	CASSQDRLAGANEQFF	TGTGCCAGCAGCCAAGACCGACTAGCGGGAGCCAATGAGCAGTTCTTC
many	NA	TRBJ2-3	TRBV24-1	CATSDPRAQYF	TGTGCCACCAGTGACCCCAGGGCGCAGTATTTT
once	TRBD1	TRBJ2-1	TRBV11-2	CASSLDGTGKGNEQFF	TGTGCCAGCAGCTTAGACGGGACAGGGAAGGGCAATGAGCAGTTCTTC
once	NA	TRBJ1-6	TRBV19	CASSHPREPLHF	TGTGCCAGTAGTCATCCCCGGGAACCCCTCCACTTT
many	TRBD2	TRBJ2-1	TRBV12-3/TRBV12-4	CASRLASSYNEQFF	TGTGCCAGCAGACTAGCGAGCTCCTACAATGAGCAGTTCTTC
NA	TRBD2	TRBJ2-5	TRBV29-1	CSVGQLAGSPETQYF	TGCAGCGTGGGCCAATTAGCGGGATCTCCAGAGACCCAGTACTTC
many	NA	TRBJ1-4	TRBV19	CASSKSLEEKLFF	TGTGCCAGTAGTAAAAGTTTGGAGGAAAAACTGTTTTTT
NA	NA	TRBJ2-3	TRBV12-3/TRBV12-4	CASSPSGTDTQYF	TGTGCCAGCAGTCCGTCAGGCACAGATACGCAGTATTTT
many	TRBD2	TRBJ2-1	TRBV7-3	CASRNGGSPYNEQFF	TGTGCCAGCAGGAATGGCGGGAGCCCCTACAATGAGCAGTTCTTC
many	NA	TRBJ1-2	TRBV12-3/TRBV12-4	CAIRGHGNIYGYTF	TGTGCCATACGGGGGCACGGGAACATTTATGGCTACACCTTC
many	NA	TRBJ1-4	TRBV12-3/TRBV12-4	CASSLGAVTKLFF	TGTGCCAGCAGTTTAGGGGCGGTGACAAAACTGTTTTTT
many	NA	TRBJ2-5	TRBV4-1	CASSSVSSGGETQYF	TGCGCCAGCAGCTCTGTCTCCTCGGGTGGGGAGACCCAGTACTTC
NA	NA	TRBJ2-5	TRBV18	CASSPRQTQETQYF	TGTGCCAGCTCACCAAGACAGACCCAAGAGACCCAGTACTTC
NA	NA	TRBJ1-6	TRBV7-3	CASSAGHNSPLHF	TGTGCCAGCAGCGCAGGACACAATTCACCCCTCCACTTT
many	NA	TRBJ2-7	TRBV7-2	CASSLNRGNEQYF	TGTGCCAGCAGTCTAAATCGGGGAAACGAGCAGTACTTC
many	TRBD1	TRBJ2-1	TRBV5-1	CASSLDVTGGDEFF	TGCGCCAGCAGCTTGGATGTTACAGGGGGCGACGAGTTCTTC
many	NA	TRBJ1-5	TRBV6-5	CASSYGSSNQPQHF	TGTGCCAGCAGTTACGGAAGTAGCAATCAGCCCCAGCATTTT
NA	NA	TRBJ2-7	TRBV20-1	CSARPDGTYEQYF	TGCAGTGCTAGGCCGGACGGAACCTACGAGCAGTACTTC
NA	NA	TRBJ1-2	TRBV7-8	CASSLAQGGRLGYTF	TGTGCCAGCAGCTTAGCGCAAGGAGGGAGGCTCGGCTACACCTTC